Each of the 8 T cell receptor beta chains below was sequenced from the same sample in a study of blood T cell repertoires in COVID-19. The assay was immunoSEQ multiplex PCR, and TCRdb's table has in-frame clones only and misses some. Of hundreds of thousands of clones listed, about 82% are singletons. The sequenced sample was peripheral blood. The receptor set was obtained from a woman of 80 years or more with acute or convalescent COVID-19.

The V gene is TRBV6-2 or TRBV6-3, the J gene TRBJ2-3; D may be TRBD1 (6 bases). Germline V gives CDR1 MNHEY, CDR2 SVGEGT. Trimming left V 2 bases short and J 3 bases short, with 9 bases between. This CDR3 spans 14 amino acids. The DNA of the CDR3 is TGTGCCAGCAGTTACGCAACAGGGACAGATACGCAGTATTTT. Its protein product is CASSYATGTDTQYF.

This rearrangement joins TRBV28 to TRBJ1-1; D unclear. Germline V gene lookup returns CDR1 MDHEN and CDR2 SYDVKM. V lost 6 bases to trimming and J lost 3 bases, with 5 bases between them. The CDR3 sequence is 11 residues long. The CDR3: CASRIDTEAFF. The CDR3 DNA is TGTGCCAGCAGAATAGACACTGAAGCTTTCTTT.

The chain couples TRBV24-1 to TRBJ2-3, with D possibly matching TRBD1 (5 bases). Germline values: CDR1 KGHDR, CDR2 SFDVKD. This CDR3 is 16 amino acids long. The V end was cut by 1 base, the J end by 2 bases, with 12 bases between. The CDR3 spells CATSDFDRGATDTQYF. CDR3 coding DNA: TGTGCCACCAGTGATTTTGACAGAGGAGCCACAGATACGCAGTATTTT.

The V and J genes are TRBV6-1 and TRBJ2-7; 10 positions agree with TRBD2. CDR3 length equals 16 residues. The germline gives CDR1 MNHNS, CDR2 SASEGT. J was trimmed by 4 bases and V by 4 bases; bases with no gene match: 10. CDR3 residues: CASSAGPAGGPYEQYF. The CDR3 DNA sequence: TGTGCCAGCAGTGCGGGCCCAGCGGGAGGGCCTTACGAGCAGTACTTC.

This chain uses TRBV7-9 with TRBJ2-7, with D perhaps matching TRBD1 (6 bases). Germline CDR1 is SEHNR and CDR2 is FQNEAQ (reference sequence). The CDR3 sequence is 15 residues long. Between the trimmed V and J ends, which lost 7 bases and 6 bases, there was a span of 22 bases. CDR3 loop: CASTIAATGPVEQYF. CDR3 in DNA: TGTGCCAGCACCATCGCGGCGACAGGACCGGTCGAGCAGTACTTC. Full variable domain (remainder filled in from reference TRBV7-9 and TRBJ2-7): DTGVSQNPRHKITKRGQNVTFRCDPISEHNRLYWYRQTLGQGPEFLTYFQNEAQLEKSRLLSDRFSAERPKGSFSTLEIQRTEQGDSAMYLCASTIAATGPVEQYFGPGTRLTVT.

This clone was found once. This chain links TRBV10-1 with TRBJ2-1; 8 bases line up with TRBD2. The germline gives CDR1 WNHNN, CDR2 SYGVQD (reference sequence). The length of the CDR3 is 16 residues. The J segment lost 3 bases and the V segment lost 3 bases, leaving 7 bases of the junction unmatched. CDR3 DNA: TGCGCCAGCAGTGACCCAGCGGGAGAAGACTACAATGAGCAGTTCTTC. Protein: CASSDPAGEDYNEQFF.

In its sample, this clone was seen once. DNA of the CDR3: TGTGCCAGCAGGGCTAGGAGCACAGATACGCAGTATTTT. Amino acids: CASRARSTDTQYF. The V call is TRBV25-1, the J call TRBJ2-3; the D is unclear. V lost 6 bases to trimming and J lost 0 bases, with 7 bases between them. This CDR3 has 13 amino acids. The germline V gene has CDR1 MGHDK and CDR2 SYGVNS.

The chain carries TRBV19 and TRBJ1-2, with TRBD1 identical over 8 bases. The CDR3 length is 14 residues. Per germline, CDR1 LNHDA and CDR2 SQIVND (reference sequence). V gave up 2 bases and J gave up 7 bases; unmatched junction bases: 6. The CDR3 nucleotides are TGTGCCAGTAGTATACCGGGACAGGTTTTTGGCTACACCTTC. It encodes CASSIPGQVFGYTF.